Reported below is one T cell receptor beta chain. Its target is unknown. The sample belongs to a study of shared clonotypes between healthy human individuals. Trimming pared 5 bases from V and 2 bases from J, leaving 16 bases between. The CDR3 runs 15 residues. Germline V CDR1 and CDR2: MGHRA, YSYEKL. CD45RO-negative cells were positively selected for CCR7, leaving out terminally differentiated effector memory CD45RA+ cells. It was roughly 210 ng DNA, 33,000 or so T cell genomes, that sorted-subset replicate PCRs used. Data came from immunoSEQ multiplex PCR; TCRdb stores just in-frame clones and leaves some out. The sample consists of roughly 2.1 million clones, about 92% of them appearing once. Findings of the study overall: Clonotype sharing across a handful of donors was observed for about 4.8% of naive CD4 clonotypes. With few donors, the genetic and exposure-history diversity represented was limited. It was only blood that was sampled, and tissue repertoires likely differ.

The chain combines TRBV4-1 with TRBJ2-7; maybe TRBD2 (5 bases). Sequencing used naive CD8+ T cells from PBMCs. The clonotype originates from a man between 18 and 35 years old in good health. Some clones in this sample may be carry-over from other donors' samples. The CDR3 DNA reads TGCGCCAGCAGCGAGACCGACTACCCCACCTACGAGCAGTACTTC. The encoded protein is CASSETDYPTYEQYF.